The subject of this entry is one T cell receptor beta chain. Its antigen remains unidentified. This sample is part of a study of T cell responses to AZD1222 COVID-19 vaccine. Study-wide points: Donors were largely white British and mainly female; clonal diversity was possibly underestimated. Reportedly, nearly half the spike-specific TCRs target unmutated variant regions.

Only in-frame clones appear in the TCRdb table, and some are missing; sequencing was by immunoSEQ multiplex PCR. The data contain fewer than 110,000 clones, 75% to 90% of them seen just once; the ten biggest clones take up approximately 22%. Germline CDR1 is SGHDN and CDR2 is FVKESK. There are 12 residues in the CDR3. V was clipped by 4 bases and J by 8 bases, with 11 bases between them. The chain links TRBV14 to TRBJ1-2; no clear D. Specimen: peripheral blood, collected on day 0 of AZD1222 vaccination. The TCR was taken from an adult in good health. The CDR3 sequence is CASSLITGGYTF. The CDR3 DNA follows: TGTGCCAGCAGCCTAATCACGGGGGGCTACACCTTC. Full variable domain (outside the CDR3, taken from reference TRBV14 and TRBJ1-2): EAGVTQFPSHSVIEKGQTVTLRCDPISGHDNLYWYRRVMGKEIKFLLHFVKESKQDESGMPNNRFLAERTGGTYSTLKVQPAELEDSGVYFCASSLITGGYTFGSGTRLTVV.